This T cell receptor beta chain was obtained from a study of shared clonotypes between healthy human individuals. Deep was the level used in running the assay. Sorted-subset replicate PCR reactions contained about 200 ng DNA, corresponding to some 30,000 T cell genomes. Produced via immunoSEQ multiplex PCR; TCRdb's table is partial and in-frame only. The sample carries 2 million to 2.5 million clones, around 93% recorded once. Concerning this clone itself: Antigen: not known.

The ends lost 7 bases at V and 8 bases at J; junction bases unmatched: 11. Germline-derived CDR1 and CDR2 are SGDLS and YYNGEE. The CDR3 is 14 amino acids. Findings and limits, study-wide: Memory subsets had estimated richness that was generally smaller than that of naive subsets.

Naive CD8 cells lacked CD45RO, underwent positive selection for CCR7 and left out terminally differentiated effector memory CD45RA+ cells. The source material was naive CD8+ T cells from PBMCs. The origin of this receptor is a young man in good health. Some clones in this sample may be carry-over from other donors' samples. The J gene is TRBJ2-1, the V gene TRBV9; 8 nucleotides match TRBD2. CDR3 region: CASGREGSLDEQFF. As DNA, the CDR3 is TGTGCCAGCGGTCGGGAGGGCTCGCTGGATGAGCAGTTCTTC.